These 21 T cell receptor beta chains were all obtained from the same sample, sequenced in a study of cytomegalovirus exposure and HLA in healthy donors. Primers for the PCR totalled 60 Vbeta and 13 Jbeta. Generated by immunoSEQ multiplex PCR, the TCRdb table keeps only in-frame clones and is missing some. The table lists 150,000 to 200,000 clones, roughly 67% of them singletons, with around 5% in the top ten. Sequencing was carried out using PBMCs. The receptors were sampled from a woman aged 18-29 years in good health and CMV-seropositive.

The CDR3, as DNA: TGTGCCAGCAGCAAACAGGGAGACTATGGCTACACCTTC. It specifies CASSKQGDYGYTF. V and J are TRBV5-4 and TRBJ1-2, with a tentative D call TRBD1 (6 bases). The CDR3 sequence is 13 residues long. CDR1 and CDR2 (germline): SGHNT, YYREEE (reference sequence). V lost 4 bases and J lost 3, with 10 bases in between.

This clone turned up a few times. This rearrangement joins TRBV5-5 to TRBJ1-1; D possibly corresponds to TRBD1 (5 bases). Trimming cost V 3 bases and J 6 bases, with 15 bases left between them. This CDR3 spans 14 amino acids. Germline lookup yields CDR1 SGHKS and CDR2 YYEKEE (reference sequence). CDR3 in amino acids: CASSSAWGVPEAFF. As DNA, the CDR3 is TGTGCCAGCAGCTCCGCATGGGGGGTCCCTGAAGCTTTCTTT.

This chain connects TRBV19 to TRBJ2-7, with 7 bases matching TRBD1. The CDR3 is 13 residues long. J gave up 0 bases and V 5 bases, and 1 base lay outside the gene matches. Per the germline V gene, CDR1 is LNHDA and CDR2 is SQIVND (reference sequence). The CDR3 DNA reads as TGTGCCAGTAGTGAGGGGGCCTCCTACGAGCAGTACTTC. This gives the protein CASSEGASYEQYF.

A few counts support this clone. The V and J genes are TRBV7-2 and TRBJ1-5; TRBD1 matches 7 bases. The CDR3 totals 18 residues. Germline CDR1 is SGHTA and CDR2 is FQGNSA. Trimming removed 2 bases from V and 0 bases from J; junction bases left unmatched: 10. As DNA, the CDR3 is TGTGCCAGCAGCTTACAGGCAGGGGGGCGATATAGCAATCAGCCCCAGCATTTT. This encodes CASSLQAGGRYSNQPQHF.

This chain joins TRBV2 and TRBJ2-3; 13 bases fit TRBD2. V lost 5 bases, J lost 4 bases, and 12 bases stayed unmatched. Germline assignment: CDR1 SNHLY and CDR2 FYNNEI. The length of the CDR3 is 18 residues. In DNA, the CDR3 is TGTGCCAGCAGTCCCCTTTCTACTAGCGGGGGGGCGGCAGATACGCAGTATTTT. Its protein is CASSPLSTSGGAADTQYF.

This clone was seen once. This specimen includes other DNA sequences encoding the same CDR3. For the CDR3, the DNA is TGTGCCAGCAGCGGACAGGGAGCAGGAAACACCATATATTTT. It specifies CASSGQGAGNTIYF. The chain links TRBV9 to TRBJ1-3, with 7 bases matching TRBD1. Germline CDR1 reads SGDLS; CDR2 reads YYNGEE. This CDR3 region has 14 residues. Losses at the gene ends were 3 bases for V and 4 bases for J; bases not matched to a gene: 4.

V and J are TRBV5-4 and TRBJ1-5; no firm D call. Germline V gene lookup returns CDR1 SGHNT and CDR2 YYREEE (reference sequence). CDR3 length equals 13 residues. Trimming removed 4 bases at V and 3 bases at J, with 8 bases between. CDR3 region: CASSGGINQPQHF. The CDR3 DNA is TGTGCCAGCAGCGGAGGGATCAATCAGCCCCAGCATTTT.

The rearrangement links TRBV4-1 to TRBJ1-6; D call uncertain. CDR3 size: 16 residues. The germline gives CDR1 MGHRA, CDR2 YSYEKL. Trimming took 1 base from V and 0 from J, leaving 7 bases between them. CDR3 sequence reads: CASSQVVSSYNSPLHF. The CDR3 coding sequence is TGCGCCAGCAGCCAAGTGGTGAGCTCCTATAATTCACCCCTCCACTTT.

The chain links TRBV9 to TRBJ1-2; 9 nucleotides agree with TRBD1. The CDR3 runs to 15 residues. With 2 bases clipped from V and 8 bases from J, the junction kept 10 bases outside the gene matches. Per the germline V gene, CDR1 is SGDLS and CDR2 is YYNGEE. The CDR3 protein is CASSVQDRGPKGYTF. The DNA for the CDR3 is TGTGCCAGCAGCGTCCAGGACAGGGGACCCAAAGGCTACACCTTC.

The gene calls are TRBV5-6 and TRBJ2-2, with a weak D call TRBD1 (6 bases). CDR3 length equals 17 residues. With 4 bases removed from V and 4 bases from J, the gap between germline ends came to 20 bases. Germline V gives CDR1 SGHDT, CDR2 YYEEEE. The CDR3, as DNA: TGTGCCAGCAGCCCACTTACAGGGACGTCGGGCACCGGGGAGCTGTTTTTT. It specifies CASSPLTGTSGTGELFF.

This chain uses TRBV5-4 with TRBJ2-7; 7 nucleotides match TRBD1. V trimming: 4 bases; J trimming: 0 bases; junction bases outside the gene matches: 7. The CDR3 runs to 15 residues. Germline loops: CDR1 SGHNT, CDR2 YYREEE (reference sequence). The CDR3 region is CASSRDREHSYEQYF. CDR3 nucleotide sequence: TGTGCCAGCAGCCGGGACAGAGAACACTCCTACGAGCAGTACTTC.

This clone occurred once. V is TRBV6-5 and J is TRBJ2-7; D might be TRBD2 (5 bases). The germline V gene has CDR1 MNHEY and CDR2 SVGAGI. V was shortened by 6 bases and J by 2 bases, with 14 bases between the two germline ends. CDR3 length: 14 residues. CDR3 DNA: TGTGCCAGCAGGCGAGGACGGGAAACCTACGAGCAGTACTTC. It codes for CASRRGRETYEQYF.

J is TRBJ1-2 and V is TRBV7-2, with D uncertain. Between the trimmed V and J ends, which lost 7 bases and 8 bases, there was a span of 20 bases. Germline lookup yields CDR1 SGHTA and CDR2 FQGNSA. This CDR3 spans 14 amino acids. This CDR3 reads CASTLISLTEGYTF. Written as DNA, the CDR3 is TGTGCCAGCACCTTGATTTCACTCACTGAGGGCTACACCTTC.

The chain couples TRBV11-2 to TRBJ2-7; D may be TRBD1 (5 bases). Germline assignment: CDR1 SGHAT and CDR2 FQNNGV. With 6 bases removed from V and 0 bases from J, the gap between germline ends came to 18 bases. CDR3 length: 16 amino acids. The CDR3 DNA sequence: TGTGCCAGCAGGGGATTTCTGGGGCATGGCTCCTACGAGCAGTACTTC. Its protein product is CASRGFLGHGSYEQYF. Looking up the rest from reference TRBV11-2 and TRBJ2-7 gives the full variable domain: EAGVAQSPRYKIIEKRQSVAFWCNPISGHATLYWYQQILGQGPKLLIQFQNNGVVDDSQLPKDRFSAERLKGVDSTLKIQPAKLEDSAVYLCASRGFLGHGSYEQYFGPGTRLTVT.

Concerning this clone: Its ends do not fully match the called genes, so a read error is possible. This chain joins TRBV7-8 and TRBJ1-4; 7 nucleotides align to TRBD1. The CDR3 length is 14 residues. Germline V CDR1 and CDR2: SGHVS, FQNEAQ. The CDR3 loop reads CASRLGDRDLKLFF. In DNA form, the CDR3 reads TGTGCCAGCAGGTTAGGGGACAGAGACCTAAAACTGTTTTTT.

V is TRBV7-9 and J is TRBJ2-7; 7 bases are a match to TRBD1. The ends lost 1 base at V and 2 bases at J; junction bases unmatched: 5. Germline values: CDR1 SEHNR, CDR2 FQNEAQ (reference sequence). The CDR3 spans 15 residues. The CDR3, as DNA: TGTGCCAGCAGCTTAGGACAGGGCATCACCTACGAGCAGTACTTC. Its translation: CASSLGQGITYEQYF.

DNA for the CDR3: TGTGCCAGCAGCTTAGCGCAGGGGGCGGCAGATACGCAGTATTTT. Its translation: CASSLAQGAADTQYF. The chain uses TRBV7-9 and TRBJ2-3, with 8 bases matching TRBD1. The germline gives CDR1 SEHNR, CDR2 FQNEAQ (reference sequence). Trimming at V came to 0 bases and at J to 4 bases, leaving 3 bases not matched to a gene. The length of the CDR3 is 15 residues. Filled out from reference TRBV7-9 and TRBJ2-3, the complete variable domain reads DTGVSQNPRHKITKRGQNVTFRCDPISEHNRLYWYRQTLGQGPEFLTYFQNEAQLEKSRLLSDRFSAERPKGSFSTLEIQRTEQGDSAMYLCASSLAQGAADTQYFGPGTRLTVL.

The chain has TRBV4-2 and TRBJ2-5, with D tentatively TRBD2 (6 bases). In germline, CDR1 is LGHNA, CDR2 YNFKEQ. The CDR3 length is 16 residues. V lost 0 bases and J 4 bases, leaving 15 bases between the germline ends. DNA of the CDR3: TGTGCCAGCAGCCAAGATAGTGGGACTGGGCGAGAGACCCAGTACTTC. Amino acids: CASSQDSGTGRETQYF.

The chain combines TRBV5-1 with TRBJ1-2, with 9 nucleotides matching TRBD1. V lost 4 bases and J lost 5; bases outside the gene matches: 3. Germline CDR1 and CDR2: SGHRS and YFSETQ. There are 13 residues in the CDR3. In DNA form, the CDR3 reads TGCGCCAGCAGCGTGGGACAGGGTTATGGCTACACCTTC. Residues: CASSVGQGYGYTF.

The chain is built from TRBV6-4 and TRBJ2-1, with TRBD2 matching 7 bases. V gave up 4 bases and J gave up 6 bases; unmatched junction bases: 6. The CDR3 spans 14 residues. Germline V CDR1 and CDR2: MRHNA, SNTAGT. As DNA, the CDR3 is TGTGCCAGCAGTGCTGAACGGGAGGTCAATGAGCAGTTCTTC. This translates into CASSAEREVNEQFF.

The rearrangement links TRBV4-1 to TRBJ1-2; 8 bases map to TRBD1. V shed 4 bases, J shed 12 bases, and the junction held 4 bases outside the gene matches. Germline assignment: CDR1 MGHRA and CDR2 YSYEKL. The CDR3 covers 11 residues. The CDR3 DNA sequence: TGCGCCAGCAGCCCGCGGACAGGGAACACCTTC. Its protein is CASSPRTGNTF.